A selection of T cell receptor beta chains follows, all from one sample in a study of blood T cell repertoires in COVID-19. Using immunoSEQ multiplex PCR, the repertoire was profiled, and TCRdb retains in-frame clones only, with some absent. The sample contains 90,000 to 150,000 clones, approximately 80% of which appear only once. Source material: peripheral blood. Every receptor here comes from a human donor in a cohort sampled during active COVID-19. CDR3s include the opening cysteine and the closing phenylalanine or tryptophan. A D gene is named only where the DNA matches it firmly. Clone size is not always given. Where it is, it says once, few, many or a class for expanded clones.

TRBV3-1/TRBV3-2	.	TRBJ1-3	.	TGTGCCAGCAGCTCCGTCGGGGGAAACACCATATATTTT	CASSSVGGNTIYF
TRBV2	.	TRBJ1-5	.	TGTGCCAGCACCCGGGACATTAATCAGCCCCAGCATTTT	CASTRDINQPQHF
TRBV9	.	TRBJ2-6	.	TGTGCCAGCAGCGTAGTCAGGGCTGGGGCCAACGTCCTGACTTTC	CASSVVRAGANVLTF
TRBV30	.	TRBJ2-7	TRBD1	TGTGCCTGGAGTGTCGGACAGGGGGCCTACGAGCAGTACTTC	CAWSVGQGAYEQYF
TRBV2	.	TRBJ2-1	TRBD2	TGTGCCAGCTCCCCTGGGACTAGCGATCACAATGAGCAGTTCTTC	CASSPGTSDHNEQFF
TRBV7-9	.	TRBJ1-4	.	TGTGCCAGCAGCTTAGTGGGGGCGTCCGGTGAAAAACTGTTTTTT	CASSLVGASGEKLFF
TRBV7-2	.	TRBJ1-2	.	TGTGCCAGCAGCCCAAGACAGCCGCTCTATGGCTACACCTTC	CASSPRQPLYGYTF
TRBV5-5	.	TRBJ1-1	TRBD1	TGTGCCAGCAGTTTTCAGGGGGGATGGGAAGCTTTCTTT	CASSFQGGWEAFF
TRBV19	few	TRBJ2-2	TRBD1	TGTGCCAGTAGATCGGACAGGGGAGCCGGGGAGCTGTTTTTT	CASRSDRGAGELFF
TRBV6-5	.	TRBJ1-1	.	TGTGCCAGCAGTTTACAGCTGAACACTGAAGCTTTCTTT	CASSLQLNTEAFF
TRBV21-1	.	TRBJ2-7	.	TGTGCCAGCAGCAAAGCTATCTACGAGCAGTACTTC	CASSKAIYEQYF
TRBV9	.	TRBJ2-1	TRBD2	TGTGCCAGCAGCGTAGAGGTCGGGAGGGGGAAAATTGAGCAGTTCTTC	CASSVEVGRGKIEQFF
TRBV5-4	.	TRBJ2-7	TRBD1	TGTGCCAGCAGTTACAGGGGTACCGAGCAGTACTTC	CASSYRGTEQYF
TRBV7-2	.	TRBJ2-1	TRBD2	TGTGCCAGCAGATTACTAGCGCCCTCCTACAATGAGCAGTTCTTC	CASRLLAPSYNEQFF
TRBV7-2	.	TRBJ1-3	TRBD1	TGTGCCAGCAGCTCGACAGGGGGCATTGGAAACACCATATATTTT	CASSSTGGIGNTIYF
TRBV7-2	.	TRBJ1-2	TRBD1	TGTGCCAGCAACACGGACAGGGATGGCTACACCTTC	CASNTDRDGYTF
TRBV7-2	.	TRBJ1-5	.	TGTGCCAGCAGTTTGCAGGGTTCCAATCAGCCCCAGCATTTT	CASSLQGSNQPQHF
TRBV7-9	once	TRBJ2-7	TRBD2	TGTGCCAGCAGCTTGCAGGGACTAGCCTACGAGCAGTACTTC	CASSLQGLAYEQYF
TRBV12-3/TRBV12-4	.	TRBJ2-7	.	TGTGCCAGCACCCTTTGGGGCCACGAGCAGTACTTC	CASTLWGHEQYF
TRBV30	few	TRBJ2-7	TRBD1	TGTGCCTGGAGCGGGGCGACAGGGAGCGGCTACGAGCAGTACTTC	CAWSGATGSGYEQYF
TRBV6-5	.	TRBJ2-7	.	TGTGCCAGCTCCGAGGACGAGCGGGCCTCCTACGAGCAGTACTTC	CASSEDERASYEQYF
TRBV5-4	.	TRBJ2-6	.	TGTGCCAGCAGCTTTAGAGAGGGGGCCAACGTCCTGACTTTC	CASSFREGANVLTF
TRBV27	.	TRBJ1-5	TRBD1	TGTGCCAGCAGTCCAGGGACAGGGGGAGGGTATAGCAATCAGCCCCAGCATTTT	CASSPGTGGGYSNQPQHF
TRBV29-1	.	TRBJ1-2	TRBD1	TGCAGCGCAGGACAGGGCGATGGCTACACCTTC	CSAGQGDGYTF
TRBV13	.	TRBJ2-5	TRBD2	TGTGCCAGCAGCTTACTAGCGGGGGGCCTTCAAGAGACCCAGTACTTC	CASSLLAGGLQETQYF
TRBV29-1	.	TRBJ2-7	.	TGCAGCGTTGGGACAGAAATCTACGAGCAGTACTTC	CSVGTEIYEQYF
TRBV4-1	.	TRBJ1-5	TRBD1	TGCGCCAGCAGCCAAGCCGACAGGGGAGGACAGCCCCAGCATTTT	CASSQADRGGQPQHF
TRBV30	.	TRBJ1-2	.	TGTGCCTGGGGTCGACAGGCGAGCTATGGCTACACCTTC	CAWGRQASYGYTF
TRBV11-3	.	TRBJ2-2	TRBD2	TGTGCCAGCAGCTTAGCGGGACTAGGGGTCACCGGGGAGCTGTTTTTT	CASSLAGLGVTGELFF
TRBV7-8	.	TRBJ2-7	TRBD1	TGTGCCAGCAGCTTATGGGACAGGGCCTCCTACGAGCAGTACTTC	CASSLWDRASYEQYF
TRBV5-5	.	TRBJ2-7	TRBD1	TGTGCCAGCAGCTTTCAGGGGGCCTACGAGCAGTACTTC	CASSFQGAYEQYF
TRBV2	.	TRBJ1-1	.	TGTGCCAGCAGCGGGGGGGTCGACACTGAAGCTTTCTTT	CASSGGVDTEAFF
TRBV7-7	.	TRBJ1-1	TRBD1	TGTGCCAGCAGCCCCAACCCGACAGGGGGGGGTGAAGCTTTCTTT	CASSPNPTGGGEAFF
TRBV5-6	.	TRBJ1-5	.	TGTGCCAGCAGCTTGAGTTTATTGGGTAGCCATCAGCCCCAGCATTTT	CASSLSLLGSHQPQHF
TRBV7-6	.	TRBJ2-7	TRBD2	TGTGCCAGCAGCCCGGCTAGCGGGAGGGCGTACGAGCAGTACTTC	CASSPASGRAYEQYF
TRBV24-1	.	TRBJ1-1	.	TGTGCCACCAGTGATTCCAGGGGAATCACTGAAGCTTTCTTT	CATSDSRGITEAFF
TRBV3-1/TRBV3-2	.	TRBJ1-1	.	TGTGCCAGCAGCCAAGGAGGTGGGGCCAACACTGAAGCTTTCTTT	CASSQGGGANTEAFF
TRBV9	once	TRBJ2-1	TRBD1	TGTGCCAGCAGCGTAGGGGACAGGGTTACCTACAATGAGCAGTTCTTC	CASSVGDRVTYNEQFF
TRBV7-9	medium-sized	TRBJ1-2	TRBD1	TGTGCCAGCAGCTTAGAGGGACAGGTCCTTGGCTACACCTTC	CASSLEGQVLGYTF
TRBV2	.	TRBJ1-1	.	TGTGCCAGCACAGGGTCTCCGAACACTGAAGCTTTCTTT	CASTGSPNTEAFF
TRBV5-6	.	TRBJ2-3	.	TGTGCCAGCAGCTTAGGGAGTACAGATACGCAGTATTTT	CASSLGSTDTQYF
TRBV5-6	.	TRBJ1-2	.	TGTGCCAGCAGCTTGATTGACAGCCGAACTAACTATGGCTACACCTTC	CASSLIDSRTNYGYTF
TRBV19	few	TRBJ2-7	TRBD2	TGTGCCAGTAGTATTAAGCGGGACCCCACCTACGAGCAGTACTTC	CASSIKRDPTYEQYF
TRBV2	.	TRBJ1-1	.	TGTGCCAGCAGCCCGACAGCTGAAGCTTTCTTT	CASSPTAEAFF
TRBV5-1	.	TRBJ2-7	TRBD1	TGCGCCAGCAGCTTGGCCCCAACGGGACAGGGAGGGTCCTACGAGCAGTACTTC	CASSLAPTGQGGSYEQYF
TRBV3-1/TRBV3-2	once	TRBJ1-6	.	TGTGCCAGCAGCCAAGTGCCCGGCTCCTATAATTCACCCCTCCACTTT	CASSQVPGSYNSPLHF
TRBV5-1	.	TRBJ2-7	TRBD1	TGCGCCAGCAGCTTGGACGGGACAGTCGTCTACGAGCAGTACTTC	CASSLDGTVVYEQYF
TRBV6-2/TRBV6-3	.	TRBJ2-2	TRBD1	TGTGCCAGCAGTCGACAGGGGGCCGGGACCGGGGAGCTGTTTTTT	CASSRQGAGTGELFF